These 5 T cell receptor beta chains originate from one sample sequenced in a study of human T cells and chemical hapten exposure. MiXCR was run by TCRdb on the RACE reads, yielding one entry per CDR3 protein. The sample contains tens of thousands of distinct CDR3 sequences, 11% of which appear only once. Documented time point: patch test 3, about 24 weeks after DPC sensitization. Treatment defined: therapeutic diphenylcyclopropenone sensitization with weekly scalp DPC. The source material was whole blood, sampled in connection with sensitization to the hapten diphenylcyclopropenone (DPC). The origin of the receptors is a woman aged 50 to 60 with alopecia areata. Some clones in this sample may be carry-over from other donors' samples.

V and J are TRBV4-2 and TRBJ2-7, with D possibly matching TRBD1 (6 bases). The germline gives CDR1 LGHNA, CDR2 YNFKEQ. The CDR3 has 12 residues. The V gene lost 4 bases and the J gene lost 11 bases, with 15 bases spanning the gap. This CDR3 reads CASSPEDGGKYF. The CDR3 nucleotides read TGTGCCAGCAGCCCAGAAGATGGGGGCAAGTACTTC.

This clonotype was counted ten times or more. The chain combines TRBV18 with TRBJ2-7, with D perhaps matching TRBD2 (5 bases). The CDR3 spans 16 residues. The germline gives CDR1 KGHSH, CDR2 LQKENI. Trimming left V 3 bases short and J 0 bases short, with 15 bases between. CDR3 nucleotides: TGTGCCAGCTCACCGGGTCCCGCGGGCCCCTCCTACGAGCAGTACTTC. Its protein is CASSPGPAGPSYEQYF.

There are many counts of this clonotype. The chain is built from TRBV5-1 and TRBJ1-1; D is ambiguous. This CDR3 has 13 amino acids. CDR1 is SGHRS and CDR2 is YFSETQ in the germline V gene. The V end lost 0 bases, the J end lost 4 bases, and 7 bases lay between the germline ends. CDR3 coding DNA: TGCGCCAGCAGCTTGGACAGTTTCACTGAAGCTTTCTTT. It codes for CASSLDSFTEAFF.

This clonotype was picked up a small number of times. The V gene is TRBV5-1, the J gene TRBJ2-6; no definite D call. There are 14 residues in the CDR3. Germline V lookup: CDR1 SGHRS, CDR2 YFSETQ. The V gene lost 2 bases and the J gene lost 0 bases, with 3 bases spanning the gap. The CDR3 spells CASSLISGANVLTF. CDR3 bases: TGCGCCAGCAGCTTAATCTCTGGGGCCAACGTCCTGACTTTC.

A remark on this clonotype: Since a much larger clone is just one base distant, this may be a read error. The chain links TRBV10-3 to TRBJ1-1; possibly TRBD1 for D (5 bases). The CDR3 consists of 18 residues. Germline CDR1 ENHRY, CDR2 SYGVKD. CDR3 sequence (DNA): TGTACCATCAGTGAGCCCCCCCGGGGGGATCCTCACAGGACTGAAGCTTTCTTT. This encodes CTISEPPRGDPHRTEAFF.